One and the same sample provided the 8 T cell receptor beta chains below, sequenced in a study of cytomegalovirus exposure and HLA in healthy donors. Profiling relied on immunoSEQ multiplex PCR, and the TCRdb table lists in-frame clones only, not all of them. This table has under 250,000 clones, roughly 84% appearing once. Sequences were obtained from PBMCs. Source of these receptors: a man aged 18 to 29 in good health and CMV-seropositive.

The chain recombines TRBV27 with TRBJ2-7, with 8 bases matching TRBD1. The germline CDR1 and CDR2 sequences are MNHEY and SMNVEV (reference sequence). The CDR3 loop spans 15 amino acids. V trimming: 6 bases; J trimming: 4 bases; junction bases outside the gene matches: 11. Written as DNA, the CDR3 is TGTGCCAGCAGGAGACAGTCAGGGGGCCTTTACGAGCAGTACTTC. This codes for CASRRQSGGLYEQYF.

This CDR3 reads CASSETLRSTIYF. CDR3 in DNA: TGTGCCAGCAGTGAGACCCTACGAAGCACCATATATTTT. V gene TRBV6-1 combines with J gene TRBJ1-3; D ambiguous. The length of the CDR3 is 13 residues. With 3 bases removed from V and 9 bases from J, the gap between germline ends came to 12 bases. Germline V gene lookup returns CDR1 MNHNS and CDR2 SASEGT.

J is TRBJ1-1 and V is TRBV7-8; D is unresolved. The CDR3 is 13 amino acids. V gave up 5 bases and J gave up 4 bases, with 11 bases separating them. Germline V lookup: CDR1 SGHVS, CDR2 FQNEAQ. Written as DNA, the CDR3 is TGTGCCAGCAGCCCAGCAATTGGCACTGAAGCTTTCTTT. Amino acid sequence: CASSPAIGTEAFF.

The chain carries TRBV5-4 and TRBJ1-1; 10 bases are shared with TRBD1. There are 16 residues in the CDR3. Germline CDR1 reads SGHNT; CDR2 reads YYREEE (reference sequence). V dropped 1 base and J dropped 4; count of bases not matched to a gene: 7. CDR3: CASSLLSWDRGTEAFF. For the CDR3, the DNA is TGTGCCAGCAGCTTGCTTTCTTGGGACAGGGGCACTGAAGCTTTCTTT.

A note on this clone: Other DNA sequences in the sample encode the same CDR3. The CDR3, as DNA: TGTGCCAGCAGTTACTCTGACAGGTTGACGAACAATGAGCAGTTCTTC. The encoded protein is CASSYSDRLTNNEQFF. The chain recombines TRBV6-5 with TRBJ2-1, with a possible D match to TRBD1 (6 bases). The CDR3 extends over 16 amino acids. Germline lookup yields CDR1 MNHEY and CDR2 SVGAGI. Trimming cost V 0 bases and J 5 bases, with 14 bases left between them.

The rearrangement uses TRBV11-2 and TRBJ2-6; D call uncertain. From germline, CDR1 is SGHAT and CDR2 FQNNGV. Trimming took off 1 base at V and 4 bases at J, with 8 bases between the two ends. This CDR3 is 15 amino acids long. This CDR3 reads CASSLAGLGANVLTF. The CDR3 DNA sequence: TGTGCCAGCAGCTTAGCTGGCCTGGGGGCCAACGTCCTGACTTTC.

The chain employs TRBV5-1 and TRBJ1-1, with 7 bases fitting TRBD1. Trimming removed 0 bases from V and 4 bases from J; junction bases left unmatched: 3. The CDR3 has 14 amino acids. CDR1 is SGHRS, CDR2 YFSETQ, per germline. The CDR3 protein is CASSLEAGGTEAFF. For the CDR3, the DNA is TGCGCCAGCAGCTTGGAGGCAGGGGGCACTGAAGCTTTCTTT.

The chain combines TRBV4-2 with TRBJ2-7, with no clear D. V lost 0 bases and J lost 0, with 9 bases in between. Germline assignment: CDR1 LGHNA and CDR2 YNFKEQ. CDR3 length: 15 residues. The CDR3 coding sequence is TGTGCCAGCAGCCAAGAATCCAGGAGCTCCTACGAGCAGTACTTC. This gives the protein CASSQESRSSYEQYF.